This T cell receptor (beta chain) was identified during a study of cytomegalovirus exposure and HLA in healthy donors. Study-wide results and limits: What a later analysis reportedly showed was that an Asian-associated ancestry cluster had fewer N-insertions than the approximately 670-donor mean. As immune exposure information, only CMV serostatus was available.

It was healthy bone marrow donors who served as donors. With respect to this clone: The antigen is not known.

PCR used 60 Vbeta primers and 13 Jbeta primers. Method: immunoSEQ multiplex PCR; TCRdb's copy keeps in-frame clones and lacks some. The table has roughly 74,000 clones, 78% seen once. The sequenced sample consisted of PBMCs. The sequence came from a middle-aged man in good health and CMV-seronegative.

This CDR3 is CASSRTEGPNYEQYF. In DNA, the CDR3 is TGCGCCAGCAGCAGGACGGAGGGACCCAACTACGAGCAGTACTTC. V and J are TRBV5-1 and TRBJ2-7, with a tentative D call TRBD2 (6 bases). Between the trimmed V and J ends, which lost 4 bases and 3 bases, there was a span of 17 bases. This CDR3 contains 15 residues. Looked up from germline, CDR1 is SGHRS and CDR2 is YFSETQ.